What follows are 12 T cell receptor beta chains derived from one specimen sequenced in a study of long-term antiretroviral therapy in people with HIV. The authors ran the immunoSEQ assay, v3.0, at survey level. TCRdb's copy holds only in-frame clones and misses some; the assay was immunoSEQ multiplex PCR. The sample includes 30,000 or so clones, 97% of them seen just once. The sequencing used unsorted PBMCs, collected 7.6 years after starting antiretroviral therapy. The origin of the receptors is a man aged 25-45 years with HIV.

The chain recombines TRBV7-9 with TRBJ1-4; D may be TRBD1 (5 bases). There are 16 residues in the CDR3. V dropped 2 bases and J dropped 8 bases, with 18 bases sitting between them. The germline V gene has CDR1 SEHNR and CDR2 FQNEAQ (reference sequence). The CDR3 DNA is TGTGCCAGCAGCTTAAACTGGGGGAAGGGAGGCGAAAAACTGTTTTTT. Protein sequence: CASSLNWGKGGEKLFF.

This clone was recorded only once. The CDR3 loop is CASTPAEAHYGYTF. CDR3 DNA: TGTGCCAGCACCCCGGCGGAAGCACACTATGGCTACACCTTC. This chain joins TRBV2 and TRBJ1-2; D is ambiguous. Trimming shortened V by 7 bases and J by 3 bases, and 15 bases separated the two germline ends. The CDR3 is 14 residues long. Germline assignment: CDR1 SNHLY and CDR2 FYNNEI.

The chain links TRBV5-1 to TRBJ2-4; possible D gene TRBD1, 5 bases. CDR1 and CDR2 (germline): SGHRS, YFSETQ. Trimming left V 2 bases short and J 1 base short, with 13 bases between. This CDR3 region has 16 residues. The chain's CDR3 is CASSLQAVGAKNIQYF. CDR3 coding DNA: TGCGCCAGCAGCTTACAGGCTGTGGGGGCCAAAAACATTCAGTACTTC.

The chain joins TRBV6-4 to TRBJ1-1; D not resolved. V was pared by 4 bases and J by 11 bases, with 11 bases between. Germline CDR1 MRHNA, CDR2 SNTAGT. This CDR3 has 11 residues. For the CDR3, the DNA is TGTGCCAGCAGTGCGGGTGGGTTGGCTTTCTTT. This gives the protein CASSAGGLAFF.

The rearrangement links TRBV5-1 to TRBJ2-7, with 7 nucleotides matching TRBD2. The J segment lost 0 bases and the V segment lost 8 bases, leaving 8 bases of the junction unmatched. The CDR3 runs 14 residues. Germline V gene lookup returns CDR1 SGHRS and CDR2 YFSETQ. The CDR3 region has the DNA TGCGCCAGTTCCCGGGAGGCGAGCTCCTACGAGCAGTACTTC. Translating it yields CASSREASSYEQYF.

This sequence joins TRBV27 and TRBJ2-2; no definite D call. The CDR3 runs to 13 residues. Trimming cost V 8 bases and J 6 bases, with 13 bases left between them. Germline CDR1 is MNHEY and CDR2 is SMNVEV (reference sequence). CDR3: CASGERVPGELFF. Here the CDR3 DNA reads TGTGCCAGCGGGGAAAGGGTGCCCGGGGAGCTGTTTTTT.

V usage is TRBV10-3 and J usage is TRBJ2-7; tentatively, D is TRBD2 (5 bases). The CDR3 is 13 residues long. The V end was cut by 2 bases, the J end by 1 base, with 6 bases between. Germline V lookup: CDR1 ENHRY, CDR2 SYGVKD. CDR3 sequence reads: CAISERGSYEQYF. CDR3 coding DNA: TGTGCCATCAGTGAGCGGGGATCCTACGAGCAGTACTTC.

The genes are TRBV11-2 and TRBJ2-7; TRBD2 matches 7 bases. The V gene end was trimmed by 6 bases and the J gene end by 0 bases; junction bases not matched to a gene: 5. The CDR3 runs to 14 residues. Germline V gene lookup returns CDR1 SGHAT and CDR2 FQNNGV. CDR3 in DNA: TGTGCCAGCAGTTTTACGGGGGGCTCCTACGAGCAGTACTTC. This codes for CASSFTGGSYEQYF.

This chain links TRBV10-3 with TRBJ1-1, with D hard to call. The V end lost 3 bases, the J end lost 1 base, and 9 bases lay between the germline ends. CDR3 length: 14 amino acids. From germline, CDR1 is ENHRY and CDR2 SYGVKD. The CDR3 coding sequence is TGTGCCATCAGTGAAGAGACCCCGAACACTGAAGCTTTCTTT. Amino acid sequence: CAISEETPNTEAFF.

The genes are TRBV19 and TRBJ2-6; 7 bases fit TRBD1. V shed 5 bases, J shed 1 base, and the junction held 8 bases outside the gene matches. This CDR3 is built from 17 residues. Germline V lookup: CDR1 LNHDA, CDR2 SQIVND (reference sequence). The CDR3, as DNA: TGTGCCAGTAGTCTACAGGGGACCCTATCTGGGGCCAACGTCCTGACTTTC. Protein sequence: CASSLQGTLSGANVLTF.

This clone was seen just once. This chain connects TRBV10-3 to TRBJ1-6; the match to TRBD1 covers 10 bases. V shed 0 bases and J 9 bases; nucleotides not matched to a gene: 2. The CDR3 consists of 15 residues. Germline CDR1 and CDR2: ENHRY and SYGVKD. This CDR3 reads CAISESGQGGSPLHF. DNA for the CDR3: TGTGCCATCAGTGAGTCTGGACAGGGGGGTTCACCCCTCCACTTT.

In this sample, this clone turned up once. The rearrangement uses TRBV9 and TRBJ2-2; D possibly uses TRBD1 or TRBD2 (6 bases each). CDR3 length: 16 amino acids. Germline-derived CDR1 and CDR2 are SGDLS and YYNGEE. V lost 1 base, J lost 7 bases, and 17 bases lay in between. DNA for the CDR3: TGTGCCAGCAGCGTAACGGGGGCGCTCTCTTTCGGGGAGCTGTTTTTT. Protein sequence: CASSVTGALSFGELFF.